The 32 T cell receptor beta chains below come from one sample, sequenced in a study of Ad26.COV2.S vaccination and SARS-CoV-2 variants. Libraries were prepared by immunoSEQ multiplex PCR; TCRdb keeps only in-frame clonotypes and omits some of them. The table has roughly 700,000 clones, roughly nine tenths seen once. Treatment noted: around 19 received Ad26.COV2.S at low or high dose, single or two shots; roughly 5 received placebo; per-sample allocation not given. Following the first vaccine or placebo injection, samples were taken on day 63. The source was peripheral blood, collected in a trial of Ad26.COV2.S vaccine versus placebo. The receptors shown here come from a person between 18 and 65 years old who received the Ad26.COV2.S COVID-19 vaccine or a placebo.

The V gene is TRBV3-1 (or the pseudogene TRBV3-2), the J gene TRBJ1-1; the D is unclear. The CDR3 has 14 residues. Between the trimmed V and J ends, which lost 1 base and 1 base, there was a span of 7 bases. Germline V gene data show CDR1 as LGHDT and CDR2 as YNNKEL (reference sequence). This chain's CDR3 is CASSQVIGNTEAFF. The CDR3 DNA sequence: TGTGCCAGCAGCCAAGTTATCGGGAACACTGAAGCTTTCTTT.

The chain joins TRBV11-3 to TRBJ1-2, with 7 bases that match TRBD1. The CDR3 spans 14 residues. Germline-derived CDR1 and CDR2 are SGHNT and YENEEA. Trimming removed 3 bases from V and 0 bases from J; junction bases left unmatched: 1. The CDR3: CASSFRGANYGYTF. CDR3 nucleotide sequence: TGTGCCAGCAGCTTCAGGGGGGCTAACTATGGCTACACCTTC.

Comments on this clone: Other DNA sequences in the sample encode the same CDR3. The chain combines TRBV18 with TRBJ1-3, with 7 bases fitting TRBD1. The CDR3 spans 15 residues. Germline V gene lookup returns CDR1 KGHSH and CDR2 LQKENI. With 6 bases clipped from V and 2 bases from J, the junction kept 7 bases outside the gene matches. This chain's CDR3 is CASSPKTGAGNTIYF. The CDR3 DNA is TGTGCCAGCTCGCCCAAAACAGGGGCTGGAAACACCATATATTTT.

The DNA of the CDR3 is TGTGCCACCAGTGATATGGCCCCGTCCGTCCAAGAGACCCAGTACTTC. This gives the protein CATSDMAPSVQETQYF. The chain links TRBV24-1 to TRBJ2-5; D remains unclear. This CDR3 has 16 amino acids. V lost 3 bases and J lost 1, with 14 bases in between. Germline CDR1 and CDR2: KGHDR and SFDVKD.

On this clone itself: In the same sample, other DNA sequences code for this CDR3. The DNA for the CDR3 is TGTGCCATCAGTGAGGGGGACTCTGGGGCCAACGTCCTGACTTTC. This sequence encodes CAISEGDSGANVLTF. This chain connects TRBV10-3 to TRBJ2-6; D is ambiguous. Deletions cut 2 bases from V and 0 bases from J, with 5 bases between. Germline loops: CDR1 ENHRY, CDR2 SYGVKD. This CDR3 region has 15 residues.

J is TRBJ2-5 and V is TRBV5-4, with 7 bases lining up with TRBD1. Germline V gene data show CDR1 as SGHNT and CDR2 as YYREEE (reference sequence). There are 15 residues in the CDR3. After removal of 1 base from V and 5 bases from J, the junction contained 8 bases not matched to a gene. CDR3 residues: CASSLQTGPRETQYF. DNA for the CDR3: TGTGCCAGCAGCTTGCAGACAGGGCCGCGGGAGACCCAGTACTTC.

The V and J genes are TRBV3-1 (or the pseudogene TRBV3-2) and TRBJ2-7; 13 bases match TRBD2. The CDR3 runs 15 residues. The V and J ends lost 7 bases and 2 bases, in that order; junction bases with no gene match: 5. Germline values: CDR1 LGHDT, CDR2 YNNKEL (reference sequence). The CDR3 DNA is TGTGCCAGCACCGGACTAGCGGGGGCCACCTACGAGCAGTACTTC. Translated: CASTGLAGATYEQYF.

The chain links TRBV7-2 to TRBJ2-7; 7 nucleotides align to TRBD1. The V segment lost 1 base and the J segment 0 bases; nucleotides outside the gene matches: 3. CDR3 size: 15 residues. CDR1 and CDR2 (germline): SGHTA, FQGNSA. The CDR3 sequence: CASSLGGGSSYEQYF. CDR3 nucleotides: TGTGCCAGCAGCTTAGGAGGGGGCAGCTCCTACGAGCAGTACTTC.

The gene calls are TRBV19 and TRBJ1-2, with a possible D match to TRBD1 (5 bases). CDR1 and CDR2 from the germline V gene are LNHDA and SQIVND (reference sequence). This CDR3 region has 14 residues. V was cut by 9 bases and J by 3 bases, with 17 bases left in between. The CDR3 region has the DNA TGTGCCAGCCAACCCGGCAGGGCCCACTATGGCTACACCTTC. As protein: CASQPGRAHYGYTF.

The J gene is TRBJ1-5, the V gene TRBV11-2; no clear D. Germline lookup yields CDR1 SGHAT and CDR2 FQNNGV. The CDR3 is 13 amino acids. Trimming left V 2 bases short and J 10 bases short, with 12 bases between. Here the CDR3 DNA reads TGTGCCAGCAGCTTAAGGGATTCGGGCCCCCAGCATTTT. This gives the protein CASSLRDSGPQHF.

As DNA, the CDR3 is TGTGCCAGCAGCTTCACTGACACACGGCTGAGCTCCTATAATTCACCCCTCCACTTT. As protein: CASSFTDTRLSSYNSPLHF. The genes are TRBV7-8 and TRBJ1-6; no clear D. CDR1 SGHVS and CDR2 FQNEAQ come from the germline V gene. The CDR3 totals 19 residues. The V and J ends lost 3 bases and 0 bases respectively, with 18 bases between them.

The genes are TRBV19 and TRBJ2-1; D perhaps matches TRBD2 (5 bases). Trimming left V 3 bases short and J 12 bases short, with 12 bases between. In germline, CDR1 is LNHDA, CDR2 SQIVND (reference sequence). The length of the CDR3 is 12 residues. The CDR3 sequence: CASSIEGSWQFF. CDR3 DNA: TGTGCCAGTAGTATCGAGGGCTCCTGGCAGTTCTTC.

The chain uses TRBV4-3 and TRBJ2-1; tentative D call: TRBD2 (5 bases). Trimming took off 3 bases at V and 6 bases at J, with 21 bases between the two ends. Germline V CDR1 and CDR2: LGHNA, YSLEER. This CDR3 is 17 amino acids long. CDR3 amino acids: CASSHKGGGVGRNEQFF. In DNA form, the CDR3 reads TGCGCCAGCAGCCACAAAGGAGGAGGAGTAGGGCGCAATGAGCAGTTCTTC.

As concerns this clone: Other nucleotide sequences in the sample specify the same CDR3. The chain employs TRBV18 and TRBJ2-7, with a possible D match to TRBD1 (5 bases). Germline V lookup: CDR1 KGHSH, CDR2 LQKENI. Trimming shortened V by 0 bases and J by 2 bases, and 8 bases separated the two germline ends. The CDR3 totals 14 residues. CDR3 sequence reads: CASSPPGAPYEQYF. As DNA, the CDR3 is TGTGCCAGCTCACCACCAGGGGCTCCCTACGAGCAGTACTTC.

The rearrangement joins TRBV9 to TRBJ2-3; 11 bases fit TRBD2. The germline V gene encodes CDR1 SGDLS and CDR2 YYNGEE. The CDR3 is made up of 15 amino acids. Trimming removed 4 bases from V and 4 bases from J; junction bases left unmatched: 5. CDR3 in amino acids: CASSLLAGVADTQYF. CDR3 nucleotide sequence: TGTGCCAGCAGCTTACTAGCGGGGGTTGCAGATACGCAGTATTTT.

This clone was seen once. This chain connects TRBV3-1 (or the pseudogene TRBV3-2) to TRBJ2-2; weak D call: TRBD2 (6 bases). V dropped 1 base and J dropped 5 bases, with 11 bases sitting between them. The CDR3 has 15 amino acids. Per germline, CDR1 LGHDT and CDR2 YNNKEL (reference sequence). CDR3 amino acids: CASSQGGAGTGELFF. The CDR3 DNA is TGTGCCAGCAGCCAAGGTGGGGCGGGGACCGGGGAGCTGTTTTTT.

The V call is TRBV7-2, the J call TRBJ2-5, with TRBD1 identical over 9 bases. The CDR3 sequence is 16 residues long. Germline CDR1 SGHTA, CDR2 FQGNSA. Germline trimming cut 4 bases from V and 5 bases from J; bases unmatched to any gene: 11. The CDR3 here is CASSSATGGARETQYF. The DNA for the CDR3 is TGTGCCAGCAGCTCAGCTACAGGGGGCGCGAGGGAGACCCAGTACTTC. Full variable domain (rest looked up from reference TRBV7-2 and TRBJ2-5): GAGVSQSPSNKVTEKGKDVELRCDPISGHTALYWYRQSLGQGLEFLIYFQGNSAPDKSGLPSDRFSAERTGGSVSTLTIQRTQQEDSAVYLCASSSATGGARETQYFGPGTRLLVL.

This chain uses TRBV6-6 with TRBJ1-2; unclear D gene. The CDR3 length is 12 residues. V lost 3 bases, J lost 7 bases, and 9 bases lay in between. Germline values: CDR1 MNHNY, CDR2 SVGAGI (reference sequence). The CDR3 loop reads CASSYPPPGYTF. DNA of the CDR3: TGTGCCAGCAGTTATCCGCCGCCTGGCTACACCTTC.

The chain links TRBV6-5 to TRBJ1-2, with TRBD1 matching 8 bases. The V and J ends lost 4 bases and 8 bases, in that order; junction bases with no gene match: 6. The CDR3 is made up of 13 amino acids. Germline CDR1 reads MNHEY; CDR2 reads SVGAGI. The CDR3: CASSSGTGRGYTF. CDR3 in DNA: TGTGCCAGCAGTTCCGGGACAGGCCGGGGCTACACCTTC.

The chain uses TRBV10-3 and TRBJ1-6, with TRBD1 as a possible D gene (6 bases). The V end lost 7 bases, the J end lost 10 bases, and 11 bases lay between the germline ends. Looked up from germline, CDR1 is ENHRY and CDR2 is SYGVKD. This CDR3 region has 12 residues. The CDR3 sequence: CAIKAGESPLHF. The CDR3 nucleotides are TGTGCCATCAAGGCAGGGGAATCACCCCTCCACTTT.

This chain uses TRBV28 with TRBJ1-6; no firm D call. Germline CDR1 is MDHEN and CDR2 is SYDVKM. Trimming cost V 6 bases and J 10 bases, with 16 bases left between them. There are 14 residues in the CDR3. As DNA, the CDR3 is TGTGCCAGCAGACTAACCGGGCCATCCTCACCCCTCCACTTT. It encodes CASRLTGPSSPLHF.

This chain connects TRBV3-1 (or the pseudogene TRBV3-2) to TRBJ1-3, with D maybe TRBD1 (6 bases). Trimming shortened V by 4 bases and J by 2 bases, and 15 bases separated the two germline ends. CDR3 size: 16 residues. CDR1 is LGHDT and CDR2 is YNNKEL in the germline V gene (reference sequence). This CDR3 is CASSPFVQGAGNTIYF. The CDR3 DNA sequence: TGTGCCAGCAGCCCTTTCGTACAGGGAGCTGGAAACACCATATATTTT.

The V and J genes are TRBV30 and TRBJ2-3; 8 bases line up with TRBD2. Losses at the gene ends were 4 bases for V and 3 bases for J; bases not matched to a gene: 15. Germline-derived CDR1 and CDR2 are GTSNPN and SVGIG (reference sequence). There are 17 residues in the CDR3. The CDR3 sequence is CAWNHGLFGGATDTQYF. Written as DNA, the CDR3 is TGTGCCTGGAACCACGGACTTTTCGGGGGGGCAACAGATACGCAGTATTTT.

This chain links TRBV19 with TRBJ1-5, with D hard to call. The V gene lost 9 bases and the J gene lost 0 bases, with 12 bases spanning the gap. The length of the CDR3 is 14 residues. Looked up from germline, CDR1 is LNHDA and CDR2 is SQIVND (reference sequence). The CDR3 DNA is TGTGCCAGGATCTTGACACTTAGCAATCAGCCCCAGCATTTT. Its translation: CARILTLSNQPQHF. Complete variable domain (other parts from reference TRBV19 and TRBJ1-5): DGGITQSPKYLFRKEGQNVTLSCEQNLNHDAMYWYRQDPGQGLRLIYYSQIVNDFQKGDIAEGYSVSREKKESFPLTVTSAQKNPTAFYLCARILTLSNQPQHFGDGTRLSIL.

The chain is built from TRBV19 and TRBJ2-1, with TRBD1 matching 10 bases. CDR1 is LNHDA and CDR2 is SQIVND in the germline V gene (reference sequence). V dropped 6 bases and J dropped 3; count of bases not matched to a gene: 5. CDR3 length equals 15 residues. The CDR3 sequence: CASSLGTGDYNEQFF. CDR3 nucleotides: TGTGCCAGTAGCTTGGGGACAGGGGACTACAATGAGCAGTTCTTC.

This chain's CDR3 is CASSYSRDDTGELFF. The CDR3 DNA is TGTGCCAGCAGTTACTCCCGGGATGACACCGGGGAGCTGTTTTTT. V gene TRBV6-6 combines with J gene TRBJ2-2; the D gene is possibly TRBD2 (5 bases). V was trimmed by 0 bases and J by 3 bases, leaving 8 bases between them. Germline lookup yields CDR1 MNHNY and CDR2 SVGAGI (reference sequence). The CDR3 covers 15 residues.

CDR3 DNA: TGCGCCAGCAGCCCCCGAGGGGCCGGAAACACCATATATTTT. Encoded protein: CASSPRGAGNTIYF. The genes are TRBV5-1 and TRBJ1-3; possible D gene TRBD1, 5 bases. The CDR3 extends over 14 amino acids. Trimming took 4 bases from V and 4 from J, leaving 12 bases between them. Germline V gene lookup returns CDR1 SGHRS and CDR2 YFSETQ.

CDR3 residues: CASSLQGKGSYEQYF. For the CDR3, the DNA is TGTGCCAGTAGCTTACAGGGAAAAGGGTCCTACGAGCAGTACTTC. V usage is TRBV19 and J usage is TRBJ2-7, with D possibly TRBD1 on 6 matching bases. Germline V lookup: CDR1 LNHDA, CDR2 SQIVND (reference sequence). The CDR3 extends over 15 amino acids. V was pared by 6 bases and J by 1 base, with 16 bases between.

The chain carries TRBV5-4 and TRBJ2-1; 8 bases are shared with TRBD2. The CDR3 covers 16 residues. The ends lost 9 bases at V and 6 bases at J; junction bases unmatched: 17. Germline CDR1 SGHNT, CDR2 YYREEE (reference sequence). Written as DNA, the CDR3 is TGTGCCACCGCGCCTTCGGGGGGGTTGCCCCCCAATGAGCAGTTCTTC. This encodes CATAPSGGLPPNEQFF.

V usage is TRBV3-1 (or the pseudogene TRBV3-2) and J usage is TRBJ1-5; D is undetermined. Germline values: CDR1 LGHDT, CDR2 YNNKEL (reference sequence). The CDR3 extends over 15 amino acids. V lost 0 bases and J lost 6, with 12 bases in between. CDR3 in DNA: TGTGCCAGCAGCCAAGATGCGGGTCGGGGTCAGCCCCAGCATTTT. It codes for CASSQDAGRGQPQHF.

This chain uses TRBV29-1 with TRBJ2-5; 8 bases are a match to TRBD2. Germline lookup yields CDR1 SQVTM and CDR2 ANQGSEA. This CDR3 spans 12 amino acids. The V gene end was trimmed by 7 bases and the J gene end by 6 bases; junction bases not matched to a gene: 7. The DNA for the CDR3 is TGCAGCGCCCAAGGCGGGGGGCAGACCCAGTACTTC. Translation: CSAQGGGQTQYF.

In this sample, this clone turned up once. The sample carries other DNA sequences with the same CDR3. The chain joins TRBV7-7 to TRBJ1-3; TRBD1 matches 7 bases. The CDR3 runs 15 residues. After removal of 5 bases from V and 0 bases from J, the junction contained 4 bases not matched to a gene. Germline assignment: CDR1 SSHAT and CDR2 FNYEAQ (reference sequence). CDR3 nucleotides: TGTGCCAGCAGCCCGGGACAGAGCTCTGGAAACACCATATATTTT. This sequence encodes CASSPGQSSGNTIYF.